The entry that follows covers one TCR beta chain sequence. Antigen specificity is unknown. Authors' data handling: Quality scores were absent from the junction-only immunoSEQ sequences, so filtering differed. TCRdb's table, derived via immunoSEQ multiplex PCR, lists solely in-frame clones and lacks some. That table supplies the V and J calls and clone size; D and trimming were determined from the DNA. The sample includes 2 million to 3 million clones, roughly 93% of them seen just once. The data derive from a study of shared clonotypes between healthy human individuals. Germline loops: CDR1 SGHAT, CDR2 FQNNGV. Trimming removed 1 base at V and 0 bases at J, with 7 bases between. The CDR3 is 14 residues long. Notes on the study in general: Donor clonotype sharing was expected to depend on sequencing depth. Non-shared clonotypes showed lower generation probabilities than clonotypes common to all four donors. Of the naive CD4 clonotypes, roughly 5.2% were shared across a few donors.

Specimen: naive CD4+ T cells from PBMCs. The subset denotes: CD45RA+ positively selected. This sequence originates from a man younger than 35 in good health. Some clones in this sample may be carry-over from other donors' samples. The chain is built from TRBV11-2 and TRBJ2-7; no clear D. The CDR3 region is CASSLAGLSYEQYF. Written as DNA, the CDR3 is TGTGCCAGCAGCTTAGCGGGTCTCTCCTACGAGCAGTACTTC.